These 8 T cell receptor beta chains were all obtained from the same sample, sequenced in a study of vaccination effects on CD4 cells after COVID-19. The antigens these receptors bind are not known. Profiled with immunoSEQ multiplex PCR; TCRdb holds only in-frame clones, not every one. The sample gives roughly 30,000 clones, 65% to 80% of which show up once; 9% to 10% is in the top ten. Within the ViraFEST assay, antigen-specific CD4+ T cells underwent expansion with viral peptide pools prior to sequencing. CD4+ T cells were isolated after about eleven days of culture. Each participant was administered two doses of either the BNT162b2 or the mRNA-1273 vaccine. The sequencing here drew on CD4+ T cells from PBMCs cultured with HCoV-NL63 spike peptides, taken after COVID-19 vaccination. All receptors come from a human donor who received a COVID-19 vaccine.

V gene TRBV4-1 combines with J gene TRBJ1-5; D gene unclear. This CDR3 is built from 13 residues. Trimming cost V 5 bases and J 4 bases, with 9 bases left between them. Germline V gene data show CDR1 as MGHRA and CDR2 as YSYEKL. For the CDR3, the DNA is TGCGCCAGCAGCGTAAACGAGAATCAGCCCCAGCATTTT. It is translated as CASSVNENQPQHF.

The gene calls are TRBV4-1 and TRBJ1-5, with 9 bases aligning to TRBD1. The J segment lost 4 bases and the V segment lost 3 bases, leaving 13 bases of the junction unmatched. Germline V gene data show CDR1 as MGHRA and CDR2 as YSYEKL. This CDR3 contains 18 residues. The CDR3 loop reads CASSQAGTGIGLNQPQHF. Written as DNA, the CDR3 is TGCGCCAGCAGCCAGGCCGGGACAGGGATTGGGTTAAATCAGCCCCAGCATTTT.

V gene TRBV27 combines with J gene TRBJ2-5; 8 nucleotides align to TRBD1. With 4 bases clipped from V and 3 bases from J, the junction kept 7 bases outside the gene matches. The CDR3 runs 15 residues. The germline gives CDR1 MNHEY, CDR2 SMNVEV (reference sequence). The CDR3 sequence is CASSSGRTGKETQYF. In DNA form, the CDR3 reads TGTGCCAGCAGTTCGGGGAGGACAGGGAAAGAGACCCAGTACTTC.

This clone was picked up a small number of times. This sequence joins TRBV3-1 (or the pseudogene TRBV3-2) and TRBJ2-3; D is uncertain. The CDR3 runs 13 residues. Germline V gives CDR1 LGHDT, CDR2 YNNKEL (reference sequence). Trimming took 4 bases from V and 4 from J, leaving 9 bases between them. The CDR3 is CASSPGGSDTQYF. The CDR3 nucleotides are TGTGCCAGCAGCCCTGGCGGATCAGATACGCAGTATTTT.

This chain joins TRBV5-1 and TRBJ1-1; possibly TRBD1 for D (6 bases). The CDR3 has 14 amino acids. Germline values: CDR1 SGHRS, CDR2 YFSETQ. The germline V and J ends were trimmed by 1 base and 2 bases, with 9 bases remaining between them. In nucleotides, the CDR3 is TGCGCCAGCAGCTTGACAGGGTTAAACACTGAAGCTTTCTTT. The encoded protein is CASSLTGLNTEAFF. Variable domain in full (rest from reference TRBV5-1 and TRBJ1-1): KAGVTQTPRYLIKTRGQQVTLSCSPISGHRSVSWYQQTPGQGLQFLFEYFSETQRNKGNFPGRFSGRQFSNSRSEMNVSTLELGDSALYLCASSLTGLNTEAFFGQGTRLTVV.

The chain is built from TRBV30 and TRBJ1-1; TRBD1 aligns across 8 bases. The germline CDR1 and CDR2 sequences are GTSNPN and SVGIG (reference sequence). Trimming cost V 2 bases and J 4 bases; bases outside gene matches: 18. The length of the CDR3 is 18 residues. The CDR3 bases are TGTGCCTGGAGTCCTCGCCAGGGGGCGCGAACTAAGGTCACTGAAGCTTTCTTT. Its protein product is CAWSPRQGARTKVTEAFF.

The chain couples TRBV9 to TRBJ2-7; D remains ambiguous. Germline-derived CDR1 and CDR2 are SGDLS and YYNGEE. Between the trimmed V and J ends, which lost 0 bases and 0 bases, there was a span of 7 bases. The CDR3 has 14 amino acids. Written as DNA, the CDR3 is TGTGCCAGCAGCGTAGGGCAGAACTCCTACGAGCAGTACTTC. Translated, it gives CASSVGQNSYEQYF.

The chain combines TRBV9 with TRBJ2-2; D is perhaps TRBD1 or TRBD2 (5 bases each). Trimming shortened V by 2 bases and J by 5 bases, and 16 bases separated the two germline ends. The germline gives CDR1 SGDLS, CDR2 YYNGEE. The CDR3 has 16 residues. CDR3 sequence: CASSVLSGGRTGELFF. The CDR3 DNA is TGTGCCAGCAGCGTTCTGTCTGGGGGTCGTACCGGGGAGCTGTTTTTT.